The rows below give T cell receptor beta chains drawn from one sample of a study of shared T cell receptors in the human thymus. Sequencing used immunoSEQ multiplex PCR; TCRdb keeps in-frame clones, though not all of them. This sample has some 720,000 clones; around 87% occur once, and the top ten carry around 0.0099%. In addition, the sample was reused for a study of human thymus T cells.

Material for sequencing was thymocytes. These TCRs come from a boy less than two years old with a congenital heart defect. The CDR3 runs from the conserved cysteine through the conserved F or W. A D gene is named only where the DNA matches it firmly.

TRBJ2-7	TRBV29-1	TRBD2	CKMCRASGDYEQYF
TRBJ2-1	TRBV7-8	TRBD2	CASSLKLAGGYNEQFF
TRBJ2-4	TRBV10-3	TRBD2	CAISPGGPRSAKNIQYF
TRBJ2-7	TRBV27	TRBD1	CASSITGGRGDPPPYEQYF
TRBJ2-1	TRBV10-2	NA	CATLTDSSSYNEQFF
TRBJ2-7	TRBV2	TRBD2	CASSLPTSRSAYEQYF
TRBJ2-1	TRBV7-6	NA	CASSPPGSPIYEQFF
TRBJ2-5	TRBV7-2	TRBD1	CASSLGDRQETQYF
TRBJ2-7	TRBV28	NA	CASSLLGWASRTKEQYF
TRBJ1-2	TRBV28	NA	CASRGYRLGGYGYTF
TRBJ2-7	TRBV7-8	TRBD1	CASSSEDRDEQYF
TRBJ1-4	TRBV4-2	TRBD1	CASSQDHRGSGTNEKLFF
TRBJ2-1	TRBV6-6	TRBD2	CASTQRLAAYNEQFF
TRBJ1-2	TRBV28	NA	CASSQGVGGYTF
TRBJ2-1	TRBV5-4	TRBD2	CASSPGTSGRGSSYNEQFF
TRBJ1-4	TRBV6-5	TRBD1	CASLGTGGDEKLFF
TRBJ1-3	TRBV7-2	TRBD1	CASRSTGTNGNTIYF
TRBJ2-5	TRBV2	TRBD1	CASRRVERGLGETQYF
TRBJ2-7	TRBV6-1	TRBD2	CASSVGRGAGVDEQYF
TRBJ2-7	TRBV28	TRBD2	CASSLLGDGASGRGEPYEQYF
NA	TRBV5-1	NA	CASSLGAGKTYEQYF
TRBJ2-3	TRBV5-8	NA	CASSFTIDQRATSTDTQYF
TRBJ2-7	TRBV5-1	TRBD1	CASSGRTGGNYEQYF
TRBJ2-5	TRBV29-1	NA	CSVRDSQETQYF
TRBJ1-4	TRBV7-2	NA	CASSLARGTTLLNEKLFF
TRBJ2-5	TRBV11-2	TRBD2	CASSSGLAGEDGWSQYF
TRBJ2-1	TRBV27	TRBD2	CASSRGGTTIPQFYYNEQFF
TRBJ1-4	TRBV19	NA	CASSILGRADQNEKLFF
TRBJ1-3	TRBV29-1	NA	CSVQGNSGNTIYF
TRBJ1-5	TRBV28	TRBD1	CASSADRGDQPQHF
TRBJ2-7	TRBV6-1	NA	CASSEAYRTVTYEQYF
TRBJ2-5	TRBV11-3	TRBD2	CASSARSRGQETQYF
TRBJ1-2	TRBV28	NA	CASSTYAQAGHYGYTF
TRBJ2-7	TRBV7-9	NA	CASSPKTLYEQYF
TRBJ2-7	TRBV11-2	NA	CASTRRGLDSYEQYF
TRBJ2-5	TRBV4-2	NA	CASSQATRGTYQETQYF
TRBJ2-7	TRBV14	NA	CASMSGRGKYEQYF
TRBJ2-2	TRBV7-9	NA	CASTRGEDLSNTGELFF
TRBJ2-1	TRBV28	TRBD1	CASVGDRTSYNEQFF
TRBJ1-4	TRBV28	NA	CASSGRGGEKLFF
TRBJ1-5	TRBV30	TRBD1	CAWSDPRDRGNQPQHF
TRBJ2-2	TRBV19	NA	CASRTGRPRWTGELFF
TRBJ2-1	TRBV11-2	NA	CASSLPGGDEQFF
TRBJ2-1	TRBV4-3	TRBD2	CASSQGGLAAVPRAGYNEQFF
TRBJ1-5	TRBV28	TRBD1	CASSPDRVKQPQHF
TRBJ2-7	TRBV4-3	NA	CASSQGPPGPYEQYF
TRBJ1-3	TRBV5-4	NA	CAIPDATGGMSSGNTIYF
TRBJ1-1	TRBV11-1	TRBD1	CASSGDRVRTEAFF